This TCR beta chain is from a study of blood T cell repertoires in COVID-19. On the study more broadly: PBMCs, B-cell-depleted T cells, or T cells provided the cDNA or gDNA that made up the material.

There are a few counts of this clone. In the original analysis: For nucleated cells, counts were estimated from reference gene primer amplification. Libraries were prepared by immunoSEQ multiplex PCR; TCRdb keeps only in-frame clonotypes and omits some of them. The V and J calls and clone size were taken over from that table, and D and trimming were inferred from the DNA. This table has around 120,000 clones, 85% appearing once. Looked up from germline, CDR1 is SEHNR and CDR2 is FQNEAQ (reference sequence). The CDR3 runs to 12 residues. The germline V and J ends were trimmed by 1 base and 10 bases, with 10 bases remaining between them.

The chain employs TRBV7-9 and TRBJ1-1, with TRBD1 as a possible D gene (5 bases). This sequence was found in a man older than 75 with acute or convalescent COVID-19. The sample was peripheral blood. The CDR3 sequence is CASSLVGGRAFF. CDR3 DNA sequence: TGTGCCAGCAGCTTAGTTGGGGGGAGAGCTTTCTTT.